The T cell receptor beta chain described here comes from a study of metastatic and nonmetastatic thyroid tumors. As processed by the authors: CDR3 differences across clinicopathological groups were used to build a distant-metastasis classifier for papillary thyroid cancer. TCRdb reassembled clones from the PCR reads with MiXCR. None of the V and J calls come from the authors' own analysis; TCRdb made them. The sample records some 54,000 clones, approximately 17% being singletons. General study points: Reports indicated that malignant thyroid tumors showed significantly higher TCR beta diversity than benign nodules did, in blood and tumor.

Trimming pared 5 bases from V and 7 bases from J, leaving 12 bases between. Germline CDR1 and CDR2: SGHVS and FQNEAQ. This CDR3 is built from 12 residues. All patients were treatment-naive before thyroid surgery. With respect to this clone: What it binds is not known.

The chain links TRBV7-8 to TRBJ2-7; tentative D call: TRBD1 (6 bases). The receptor was derived from a female donor with papillary thyroid cancer or a benign thyroid nodule (not recorded which). Some clones in this sample may be carry-over from other donors' samples. Sequenced sample: blood. The CDR3 DNA sequence: TGTGCCAGCAGCCAACAGGGTTCAGAGCAGTACTTC. Translation: CASSQQGSEQYF.